This is a list of T cell receptor beta chains from one sample in a study of cytotoxic CD8 clonotypes in ibrutinib-treated CLL. Produced via immunoSEQ multiplex PCR; TCRdb's table is partial and in-frame only. The sample holds a few hundred thousand clones, under 80% seen once. The input for sequencing was PBMCs, taken after 24 months of ibrutinib treatment. All receptors derive from a human donor with chronic lymphocytic leukemia. CDR3s include the opening cysteine and the closing phenylalanine or tryptophan. A D gene is named only where the DNA matches it firmly. The size entry is marked missing in some rows and otherwise reads once, few, many or a size class.

size: -; J: TRBJ2-3; V: TRBV27; D: -; CDR3: CASSPGLAGTQYF; DNA: TGTGCCAGCAGTCCGGGACTTGCTGGGACGCAGTATTTT
size: -; J: TRBJ2-7; V: TRBV27; D: -; CDR3: CASSLKTGTYEQYF; DNA: TGTGCCAGCAGTTTAAAGACGGGGACCTACGAGCAGTACTTC
size: few; J: TRBJ2-1; V: TRBV11-3; D: TRBD2; CDR3: CASSPGTSGGVEGQFF; DNA: TGTGCCAGCAGCCCCGGGACTAGCGGGGGGGTTGAGGGGCAGTTCTTC
size: -; J: TRBJ2-1; V: TRBV7-2; D: -; CDR3: CASSLVSREQFF; DNA: TGTGCCAGCAGCTTAGTGTCTAGAGAGCAGTTCTTC
size: -; J: TRBJ1-2; V: TRBV4-3; D: -; CDR3: CASSQDSTGSVYGYTF; DNA: TGCGCCAGCAGCCAAGACTCCACCGGGTCAGTCTATGGCTACACCTTC
size: once; J: TRBJ2-2; V: TRBV29-1; D: TRBD2; CDR3: CSVRGLVVPGELFF; DNA: TGCAGCGTTCGGGGACTAGTTGTCCCCGGGGAGCTGTTTTTT
size: -; J: TRBJ2-7; V: TRBV7-9; D: TRBD1; CDR3: CASIQGAKGYEQYF; DNA: TGTGCCAGCATCCAGGGGGCGAAAGGGTACGAGCAGTACTTC
size: -; J: TRBJ2-7; V: TRBV27; D: -; CDR3: CASSGDIFYEQYF; DNA: TGTGCCAGCAGTGGGGACATTTTTTACGAGCAGTACTTC
size: -; J: TRBJ2-7; V: TRBV29-1; D: -; CDR3: CSVGGVYEQYF; DNA: TGCAGCGTTGGGGGTGTCTACGAGCAGTACTTC
size: -; J: TRBJ2-7; V: TRBV28; D: TRBD2; CDR3: CASSSGGREQYF; DNA: TGTGCCAGCAGTTCGGGGGGGCGCGAGCAGTACTTC
size: -; J: TRBJ2-2; V: TRBV18; D: TRBD2; CDR3: CASSIGRGTGELFF; DNA: TGTGCCAGCTCAATCGGGAGGGGCACCGGGGAGCTGTTTTTT
size: -; J: TRBJ1-5; V: TRBV6-6; D: -; CDR3: CASRTGQSGNQPQHF; DNA: TGTGCCAGCAGAACCGGACAGTCGGGCAACCAGCCCCAGCATTTT
size: -; J: TRBJ2-1; V: TRBV6-6; D: -; CDR3: CASTRQSSYNEQFF; DNA: TGTGCCAGCACTCGACAGAGCTCCTACAATGAGCAGTTCTTC
size: -; J: TRBJ2-7; V: TRBV13; D: TRBD1; CDR3: CASSTRTGLVIYEQYF; DNA: TGTGCCAGCAGCACAAGGACAGGGTTAGTAATTTACGAGCAGTACTTC
size: few; J: TRBJ1-5; V: TRBV2; D: TRBD1; CDR3: CASRQSGTGGNQPQHF; DNA: TGTGCCAGTAGACAGTCCGGGACAGGGGGCAATCAGCCCCAGCATTTT
size: -; J: TRBJ2-5; V: TRBV11-2; D: -; CDR3: CASNNVGALETQYF; DNA: TGTGCCAGCAACAACGTGGGAGCTTTGGAGACCCAGTACTTC
size: -; J: TRBJ2-3; V: TRBV7-2; D: -; CDR3: CASSRGTANTDTQYF; DNA: TGTGCCAGCAGCCGAGGGACGGCAAATACAGATACGCAGTATTTT